Listed below are T cell receptor beta chains from one sample, sequenced in a study of T-cell reconstitution after alpha-beta-depleted transplantation in children. Each CDR3 protein gets one entry after TCRdb re-called the PCR reads with MiXCR. The sample carries some 4,500 distinct CDR3 sequences, roughly 25% recorded once. Sequencing was performed on PBMCs, mostly from graft donor cells, taken 60 days after TCRalphabeta/CD19-depleted stem cell transplant. The receptors derive from a boy under three years old who had a stem cell transplant for SCID, so the T cells may come from the graft donor. The CDR3 runs from the conserved cysteine through the conserved F or W. Each record gives: J gene, D gene, clone size, V gene, CDR3 DNA, CDR3 protein. D genes are given only for firm matches. Not every row has a clone size; where given, it reads once, few, many or a size class.

>TRBJ1-3|TRBD1|medium-sized|TRBV6-5
TGTGCCAGCAGTCGCACAGGGGGCGGATCAAACACCATATATTTT
CASSRTGGGSNTIYF
>TRBJ1-2|NA|many|TRBV13
TGTGCCAGCAGCTTAAAACATTTCGGTCCTCGCACCTTC
CASSLKHFGPRTF
>TRBJ1-1|TRBD1|once|TRBV6-2/TRBV6-3
TGTGCCAGCAGTTCCAACCCTGGGACAGGGGTCTTTTGGGTGAACACTGAAGCTTTCTTT
CASSSNPGTGVFWVNTEAFF
>TRBJ2-2|TRBD2|medium-sized|TRBV18
TGTGCCAGCTCGCCAAGGGGACTAGAGGCCGGGGAGCTGTTTTTT
CASSPRGLEAGELFF
>TRBJ1-1|TRBD1|many|TRBV28
TGTGCCAGCAGTTTACGACAGGGGTACACTGAAGCTTTCTTT
CASSLRQGYTEAFF
>TRBJ2-3|NA|NA|TRBV10-3
TGTGCCATCAAGGAGCGTGGAGGGGGGGATACGCAGTATTTT
CAIKERGGGDTQYF
>TRBJ1-2|NA|medium-sized|TRBV3-2
TGTGCCAGCAGCCAAGGACAGTCATTTAACTATGGCTACACCTTC
CASSQGQSFNYGYTF
>TRBJ2-1|NA|once|TRBV7-2
TGTGCCAGCAGCCTGGGGCGAGTGGGAAATGAGCAGTTCTTC
CASSLGRVGNEQFF
>TRBJ2-3|NA|medium-sized|TRBV6-6
TGTGCCAGCAGTTACAGGGGGGGGAGGTCAGATACGCAGTATTTT
CASSYRGGRSDTQYF
>TRBJ2-7|NA|large|TRBV2
TGTGCCAGCAGTGAGGATTGGGGGGCCCCCTACGAGCAGTACTTC
CASSEDWGAPYEQYF
>TRBJ1-6|NA|many|TRBV7-9
TGTGCCAGCAGCTTACGAGAAGGGGCCTATAATTCACCCCTCCACTTT
CASSLREGAYNSPLHF
>TRBJ2-7|NA|many|TRBV2
TGTGCCAGCAGTGAGGACAGCCACTCCTACGAGCAGTACTTC
CASSEDSHSYEQYF
>TRBJ2-1|NA|many|TRBV6-5
TGTGCCAGCAGCCGAGGGACTGCCCTCACCTACAATGAGCAGTTCTTC
CASSRGTALTYNEQFF
>TRBJ2-7|NA|many|TRBV6-2/TRBV6-3
TGTGCCAGCACCCCCTGGGGGCGCACAAGAGACGAGCAGTACTTC
CASTPWGRTRDEQYF
>TRBJ2-7|TRBD1|NA|TRBV13
TGTGCCAGCAGCTTCCGGGACAGGGGCTACGAGCAGTACTTC
CASSFRDRGYEQYF
>TRBJ2-7|TRBD1|many|TRBV9
TGTGCCAGCAGCCAGGGGGCGTCTGGCCTCTACGAGCAGTACTTC
CASSQGASGLYEQYF
>TRBJ2-5|NA|medium-sized|TRBV20-1
TGCAGTGCTAGAGATTTAGGGCAGGGTCCAAAAGAGACCCAGTACTTC
CSARDLGQGPKETQYF
>TRBJ2-1|TRBD2|NA|TRBV28
TGTGCCAGCAGTTTATCCCTAGCGGAGTACAATGAGCAGTTCTTC
CASSLSLAEYNEQFF
>TRBJ1-1|TRBD1|few|TRBV29-1
TGCAGCGATAACAGGGGAGGGGTAACTGAAGCTTTCTTT
CSDNRGGVTEAFF
>TRBJ2-5|NA|many|TRBV7-3
TGTGCCAGCAGCTCAGGAGAGACCCAGTACTTC
CASSSGETQYF
>TRBJ1-4|NA|medium-sized|TRBV4-3
TGCGCCAGCAGCCGGTGGGCTCTGGGTGATGAAAAACTGTTTTTT
CASSRWALGDEKLFF
>TRBJ1-5|TRBD1|medium-sized|TRBV5-1
TGCGCCAGCAGCCCGTTACAGGGGGATCAGCCCCAGCATTTT
CASSPLQGDQPQHF
>TRBJ2-1|TRBD2|many|TRBV7-9
TGTGCCAGCAGCTTACAGCGGGGGGGCCGCTACAATGAGCAGTTCTTC
CASSLQRGGRYNEQFF
>TRBJ2-2|TRBD1|many|TRBV7-9
TGTGCCAGCAGCCCAGACAGGGGTGGCGACACCGGGGAGCTGTTTTTT
CASSPDRGGDTGELFF
>TRBJ1-1|NA|many|TRBV7-9
TGTGCCAGCAGCTGGCTGCAAGTGGGCACTGAAGCTTTCTTT
CASSWLQVGTEAFF
>TRBJ2-3|TRBD1|medium-sized|TRBV20-1
TGCAGTGCTAGAGACCTCCTCCGGGACAGAAGCACAGATACGCAGTATTTT
CSARDLLRDRSTDTQYF
>TRBJ1-1|TRBD1|many|TRBV10-3
TGTGCCATCAGGAGGGGACAGGCCCTAGGGGGGCTTAACACTGAAGCTTTCTTT
CAIRRGQALGGLNTEAFF
>TRBJ1-4|NA|NA|TRBV5-5
TGTGCCAGCAGCTTGCGGGACCCGCTCCCCGGTGAAAAACTGTTTTTT
CASSLRDPLPGEKLFF
>TRBJ1-2|TRBD1|medium-sized|TRBV5-5
TGTGCCAGCAGCCCTGGACAGGCTAACTATGGCTACACCTTC
CASSPGQANYGYTF
>TRBJ1-6|NA|many|TRBV28
TGTGCCAGCATTAGCCCAACGGCCCTAAATCCCCCCCTCCACTTT
CASISPTALNPPLHF
>TRBJ2-1|NA|NA|TRBV15
TGTGCCACCAGCAGCGGGAGCTCCTACAATGAGCAGTTCTTC
CATSSGSSYNEQFF
>TRBJ1-1|NA|NA|TRBV20-1
TGCAGTGCTAGAGCCCTCTCCAGGGAGTTGAGAACTGAAGCTTTCTTT
CSARALSRELRTEAFF
>TRBJ2-7|TRBD1|NA|TRBV12-3/TRBV12-4
TGTGCCAGCAGTCCCGAAGACAGGGGGCGGTGGGGCGAGCAGTACTTC
CASSPEDRGRWGEQYF
>TRBJ1-5|NA|many|TRBV7-9
TGTGCCAGCAGCCCCGGGGACGGTCCCAATCAGCCCCAGCATTTT
CASSPGDGPNQPQHF
>TRBJ1-1|NA|many|TRBV7-2
TGTGCCAGCAGCTCCCTATTATGGAACACTGAAGCTTTCTTT
CASSSLLWNTEAFF
>TRBJ1-6|NA|many|TRBV7-9
TGTGCCAGCAGCTTAACGCCCTCGCAATATAATTCACCCCTCCACTTT
CASSLTPSQYNSPLHF
>TRBJ2-7|TRBD2|many|TRBV6-1
TGTGCCAGCAGTGAAGCGAGCGGGGGGGCCGACGAGCAGTACTTC
CASSEASGGADEQYF
>TRBJ2-7|NA|medium-sized|TRBV7-9
TGTGCCAGCAGCTTAATGCAGGAGACCTACGAGCAGTACTTC
CASSLMQETYEQYF
>TRBJ1-3|NA|many|TRBV12-3/TRBV12-4
TGTGCCAGCAGTCCGACAGGCAAATACTCTGGAAACACCATATATTTT
CASSPTGKYSGNTIYF
>TRBJ2-2|NA|many|TRBV6-5
TGTGCCAGCAGGGGCCCTCGGACCGGGGAGCTGTTTTTT
CASRGPRTGELFF
>TRBJ2-3|TRBD2|NA|TRBV9
TGTGCCAGCAGCGTAGAGGCTAGCGGGAGGGCGCAGTATTTT
CASSVEASGRAQYF
>TRBJ1-2|NA|many|TRBV7-9
TGTGCCAGCAGCTTAGAGGGTCGGCCAGGGGCGCCTATCAACTATGGCTACACCTTC
CASSLEGRPGAPINYGYTF
>TRBJ2-5|NA|many|TRBV7-2
TGTGCCAGCAGCTCCAGTTGGGAGACCCAGTACTTC
CASSSSWETQYF
>TRBJ1-5|NA|many|TRBV7-9
TGTGCCAGCAGCTTAGACACATATAGCAATCAGCCCCAGCATTTT
CASSLDTYSNQPQHF
>TRBJ2-1|NA|medium-sized|TRBV7-9
TGTGCCAGCAGCTTCATGGCAGGGTGGAATGAGCAGTTCTTC
CASSFMAGWNEQFF
>TRBJ2-3|NA|NA|TRBV7-9
TGTGCCATGAGCCCCGGGCCGAACACAGATACGCAGTATTTT
CAMSPGPNTDTQYF